This T cell receptor beta chain comes out of a study of beta chain features in type 1 diabetes. Investigators reverse transcribed all isolated RNA, so they sequenced expressed TCRB transcripts. Sequenced by immunoSEQ multiplex PCR; TCRdb stores in-frame clones only, minus some. The table has hundreds of thousands of clones, approximately 28% seen once. This clone was seen a few times. The V gene lost 8 bases and the J gene lost 5 bases, with 12 bases spanning the gap. Germline V gives CDR1 MGHRA, CDR2 YSYEKL. The CDR3 consists of 13 residues. This rearrangement joins TRBV4-1 to TRBJ1-4; D uncertain. The TCR comes from a man aged 18-30 years in good health. Sequenced input: naive CD4+ T cells from blood. CDR3 sequence (DNA): TGCGCCAGCGGCGGGCTAGAGAATGAAAAACTGTTTTTT. Its protein is CASGGLENEKLFF.